The next 25 T cell receptor beta chains were all read from a single sample in a study of blood T cell repertoires in COVID-19. Sequenced by immunoSEQ multiplex PCR; TCRdb stores in-frame clones only, minus some. The sample carries around 31,000 clones, 89% recorded once. The material sequenced was peripheral blood. The receptors were gathered from a woman between 40 and 50 years old with active or convalescent COVID-19.

This clone was counted a few times. In DNA, the CDR3 is TGTGCCAGCAGGAAGGGGACAGGGAGCACAGATACGCAGTATTTT. Encoded protein: CASRKGTGSTDTQYF. The chain recombines TRBV7-3 with TRBJ2-3; 9 bases line up with TRBD1. Germline trimming cut 6 bases from V and 0 bases from J; bases unmatched to any gene: 4. CDR3 length equals 15 residues. Germline loops: CDR1 SGHTA, CDR2 FQGTGA.

The chain carries TRBV10-3 and TRBJ1-1; perhaps TRBD1 as D (6 bases). The germline gives CDR1 ENHRY, CDR2 SYGVKD. The CDR3 is 13 amino acids. V lost 7 bases and J 11 bases, leaving 20 bases between the germline ends. CDR3 DNA sequence: TGTGCCATCACAAAGGATCAGGGGCAGGGTGCTTTCTTT. Its translation: CAITKDQGQGAFF.

The chain joins TRBV30 to TRBJ2-3; perhaps TRBD1 as D (5 bases). Germline V gene sequence: CDR1 GTSNPN, CDR2 SVGIG (reference sequence). The V gene lost 1 base and the J gene lost 4 bases, with 6 bases spanning the gap. This CDR3 is 12 amino acids long. The CDR3 nucleotides read TGTGCCTGGAGTGGGGGCCCAGATACGCAGTATTTT. Translation: CAWSGGPDTQYF.

This clone was seen only once. The J gene is TRBJ1-4, the V gene TRBV12-5, with TRBD1 matching 7 bases. CDR1 is LGHNT and CDR2 is FRNRAP in the germline V gene. This CDR3 comprises 14 residues. J was trimmed by 8 bases and V by 2 bases; bases with no gene match: 5. CDR3 DNA: TGTGCTAGTGGTTTGCTCGACAGGGCCGAAAAACTGTTTTTT. It codes for CASGLLDRAEKLFF.

The J gene is TRBJ2-1, the V gene TRBV10-3; TRBD2 is a possible D gene (6 bases). The CDR3 is made up of 15 amino acids. Germline V gives CDR1 ENHRY, CDR2 SYGVKD. V lost 2 bases and J lost 9, with 17 bases in between. The CDR3 DNA reads as TGTGCCATCAGTGAGCTGGGGCGTAGCGGTATTGAGCAGTTCTTC. Protein sequence: CAISELGRSGIEQFF.

The chain links TRBV7-2 to TRBJ2-6; D gene uncertain. The CDR3 contains 16 residues. Germline assignment: CDR1 SGHTA and CDR2 FQGNSA. V was clipped by 1 base and J by 0 bases, with 7 bases between them. As DNA, the CDR3 is TGTGCCAGCAGCTTAGTAGCTCACTCTGGGGCCAACGTCCTGACTTTC. Its protein is CASSLVAHSGANVLTF.

This sequence joins TRBV29-1 and TRBJ2-1; 9 bases are shared with TRBD1. Germline CDR1 is SQVTM and CDR2 is ANQGSEA. The CDR3 has 13 residues. J lost 6 bases, V lost 8 bases, and 8 bases had no gene match. CDR3 in amino acids: CSSGQGWGNEQFF. In DNA form, the CDR3 reads TGCAGCTCGGGACAGGGATGGGGCAATGAGCAGTTCTTC.

The chain couples TRBV6-6 to TRBJ2-7; D is possibly TRBD2 (7 bases). The CDR3 length is 16 residues. V lost 3 bases, J lost 5 bases, and 20 bases lay in between. Germline assignment: CDR1 MNHNY and CDR2 SVGAGI (reference sequence). The CDR3 loop reads CASSYPRRGARHEQYF. The CDR3 region has the DNA TGTGCCAGCAGTTATCCCCGTCGGGGGGCGCGGCACGAGCAGTACTTC.

V usage is TRBV11-3 and J usage is TRBJ2-1, with TRBD1 identical over 11 bases. The CDR3 runs 18 residues. Unmatched junction bases numbered 17, after V lost 4 bases and J lost 9 bases. Germline CDR1 is SGHNT and CDR2 is YENEEA. The CDR3 reads CASSSPGGGQGANPEQFF. The CDR3 nucleotides are TGTGCCAGCAGCTCACCCGGGGGTGGACAGGGGGCAAATCCTGAGCAGTTCTTC.

J is TRBJ1-3 and V is TRBV9; 7 bases line up with TRBD1. From germline, CDR1 is SGDLS and CDR2 YYNGEE. CDR3 length: 16 residues. V trimming: 4 bases; J trimming: 1 base; junction bases outside the gene matches: 8. The CDR3 nucleotides are TGTGCCAGCAGCAGGATCCAACAGGGGTCTGGAAACACCATATATTTT. It yields the protein CASSRIQQGSGNTIYF.

The gene calls are TRBV5-1 and TRBJ1-2; D remains ambiguous. V was pared by 4 bases and J by 3 bases, with 19 bases between. CDR1 is SGHRS and CDR2 is YFSETQ in the germline V gene. This CDR3 has 16 amino acids. CDR3 sequence (DNA): TGCGCCAGCAGCCAGAGAGGGAGCAATTGGGACTATGGCTACACCTTC. Translating it yields CASSQRGSNWDYGYTF.

The chain uses TRBV5-8 and TRBJ1-6; possibly TRBD1 for D (6 bases). The CDR3 length is 19 residues. CDR1 and CDR2 from the germline V gene are SGHTS and YDEGEE. The V end was cut by 5 bases, the J end by 0 bases, with 21 bases between. The CDR3 region is CASRRGGATGGSYNSPLHF. CDR3 in DNA: TGTGCCAGCAGGCGCGGGGGGGCGACAGGCGGCTCCTATAATTCACCCCTCCACTTT.

The V call is TRBV24-1, the J call TRBJ2-1; 7 bases align to TRBD2. The V gene's germline CDR1 is KGHDR and CDR2 SFDVKD. The length of the CDR3 is 13 residues. J was trimmed by 10 bases and V by 1 base; bases with no gene match: 3. CDR3 DNA sequence: TGTGCCACCAGTGATTTAACGCGGGAGGAGCAGTTCTTC. Translation gives CATSDLTREEQFF.

In its sample, this clone was seen once. This chain joins TRBV27 and TRBJ2-7, with 11 bases aligning to TRBD2. The germline CDR1 and CDR2 sequences are MNHEY and SMNVEV (reference sequence). The CDR3 is 16 amino acids. The V gene end was trimmed by 4 bases and the J gene end by 0 bases; junction bases not matched to a gene: 5. The CDR3 nucleotides are TGTGCCAGCAGTTCCCTCCTAGCGGGAGGCTCCTACGAGCAGTACTTC. Translated, it gives CASSSLLAGGSYEQYF.

This chain connects TRBV5-6 to TRBJ2-3, with TRBD2 matching over 8 bases. Trimming removed 9 bases from V and 3 bases from J; junction bases left unmatched: 9. In germline, CDR1 is SGHDT, CDR2 YYEEEE. The CDR3 contains 14 residues. CDR3 amino acids: CATLTSGGTDTQYF. The CDR3, as DNA: TGTGCCACCCTTACTAGCGGAGGGACAGATACGCAGTATTTT.

This chain connects TRBV9 to TRBJ2-3, with a tentative D call TRBD2 (6 bases). Trimming pared 0 bases from V and 5 bases from J, leaving 13 bases between. The CDR3 extends over 15 amino acids. Germline V gene lookup returns CDR1 SGDLS and CDR2 YYNGEE. CDR3 loop: CASSVEGLLKDTQYF. CDR3 bases: TGTGCCAGCAGCGTAGAGGGACTCCTGAAAGATACGCAGTATTTT.

The J gene is TRBJ1-1, the V gene TRBV3-1 (or the pseudogene TRBV3-2); no clear D gene. CDR1 and CDR2 (germline): LGHDT, YNNKEL (reference sequence). The V and J ends lost 7 bases and 0 bases respectively, with 6 bases between them. CDR3 length: 12 residues. In nucleotides, the CDR3 is TGTGCCAGCATCGGGGTGAACACTGAAGCTTTCTTT. Encoded protein: CASIGVNTEAFF.

V and J are TRBV5-1 and TRBJ2-2; 15 bases map to TRBD2. Germline values: CDR1 SGHRS, CDR2 YFSETQ. The CDR3 has 17 residues. After removal of 0 bases from V and 5 bases from J, the junction contained 2 bases not matched to a gene. The CDR3 DNA reads as TGCGCCAGCAGCTTGGAGGGACTAGCGGGAGGAACCGGGGAGCTGTTTTTT. Residues: CASSLEGLAGGTGELFF.

The V gene is TRBV28, the J gene TRBJ1-3; TRBD1 is a possible D gene (5 bases). This CDR3 region has 16 residues. CDR1 and CDR2 (germline): MDHEN, SYDVKM. Trimming pared 4 bases from V and 3 bases from J, leaving 16 bases between. The CDR3 coding sequence is TGTGCCAGCAGTTCCTACCCAAGGACAATTGGAAACACCATATATTTT. As protein: CASSSYPRTIGNTIYF.

This clone was recorded only once. J is TRBJ1-2 and V is TRBV4-3, with TRBD1 matching over 8 bases. Trimming at V came to 1 base and at J to 4 bases, leaving 8 bases not matched to a gene. The CDR3 extends over 16 amino acids. The germline V gene encodes CDR1 LGHNA and CDR2 YSLEER. CDR3 sequence (DNA): TGCGCCAGCAGCCAAGGGGCACTAGGGACAGGCTATGGCTACACCTTC. Its protein is CASSQGALGTGYGYTF.

This clone was counted a few times. The CDR3 coding sequence is TGCGCCAGCAGCTACCCCCTGCTAGCGGGTTTCAATGAGCAGTTCTTC. Protein sequence: CASSYPLLAGFNEQFF. The V gene is TRBV5-1, the J gene TRBJ2-1, with 8 positions matching TRBD2. The junction had 11 bases not matched to a gene; V was cut back by 3 bases and J by 6 bases. Germline CDR1 SGHRS, CDR2 YFSETQ. This CDR3 has 16 amino acids.

A few counts support this clone. The chain uses TRBV19 and TRBJ1-5; unclear D gene. CDR1 and CDR2 (germline): LNHDA, SQIVND (reference sequence). V dropped 0 bases and J dropped 7 bases, with 7 bases sitting between them. The CDR3 has 13 amino acids. CDR3 bases: TGTGCCAGTAGTATAGAGGGCTTGCAGCCCCAGCATTTT. Its translation is CASSIEGLQPQHF.

This rearrangement joins TRBV14 to TRBJ2-1; D might be TRBD2 (5 bases). The CDR3 totals 19 residues. Per the germline V gene, CDR1 is SGHDN and CDR2 is FVKESK. V lost 0 bases and J lost 6, with 24 bases in between. The CDR3 spells CASSQDWGELREIGNEQFF. The CDR3 DNA reads as TGTGCCAGCAGCCAAGATTGGGGTGAATTGAGGGAGATAGGCAATGAGCAGTTCTTC.

The chain couples TRBV5-8 to TRBJ2-1; 7 positions agree with TRBD1. Per the germline V gene, CDR1 is SGHTS and CDR2 is YDEGEE. The CDR3 totals 14 residues. Trimming cost V 4 bases and J 3 bases; bases outside gene matches: 4. The DNA for the CDR3 is TGTGCCAGCAGCGCCGGGACAGTCTACAATGAGCAGTTCTTC. This codes for CASSAGTVYNEQFF.

The CDR3 DNA sequence: TGTGCCAGCAGCGTTGGCAGGGGCAACACTGAAGCTTTCTTT. It translates to CASSVGRGNTEAFF. The chain carries TRBV11-3 and TRBJ1-1; TRBD1 is a possible D gene (6 bases). Trimming stripped 5 bases from V and 2 bases from J, with 12 bases between. Germline V CDR1 and CDR2: SGHNT, YENEEA. This CDR3 has 14 residues.